The 22 T cell receptor beta chains presented below share a single source sample, sequenced in a study of shared clonotypes between healthy human individuals. Only in-frame clones appear in the TCRdb table, and some are missing; sequencing was by immunoSEQ multiplex PCR. The sample has about 460,000 clones, roughly three quarters seen once. Sequencing used PBMCs. The receptors originated from a woman between 40 and 50 years old in good health. Some clones in this sample may be carry-over from other donors' samples.

This clone was detected many times. J is TRBJ1-2 and V is TRBV7-9; a weak D match, TRBD1 (5 bases). The germline V gene encodes CDR1 SEHNR and CDR2 FQNEAQ (reference sequence). The CDR3 runs to 14 residues. Trimming stripped 5 bases from V and 0 bases from J, with 10 bases between. The CDR3 spells CASSVGTANYGYTF. As DNA, the CDR3 is TGTGCCAGCAGCGTCGGGACGGCTAACTATGGCTACACCTTC.

As regards this clone: It is likely a read error: a sequence one base away is far more abundant. The gene calls are TRBV11-3 and TRBJ1-1; D uncertain. The germline V gene encodes CDR1 SGHNT and CDR2 YENEEA. The CDR3 extends over 13 amino acids. CDR3 residues: CASSLVENTGAFF. CDR3 nucleotides: TGTGCCAGCAGCTTAGTTGAGAACACTGGAGCTTTCTTT.

The genes are TRBV2 and TRBJ2-7; 15 nucleotides line up with TRBD2. After removal of 8 bases from V and 6 bases from J, the junction contained 2 bases not matched to a gene. The CDR3 loop spans 13 amino acids. CDR1 SNHLY and CDR2 FYNNEI come from the germline V gene. The CDR3 DNA reads TGTGCCAGCGGACTAGCGGGAGGGCTCGAGCAGTACTTC. Its protein product is CASGLAGGLEQYF.

This chain connects TRBV7-8 to TRBJ2-7; D unresolved. Germline V gene data show CDR1 as SGHVS and CDR2 as FQNEAQ. Between the trimmed V and J ends, which lost 1 base and 2 bases, there was a span of 9 bases. This CDR3 comprises 14 residues. The DNA of the CDR3 is TGTGCCAGCAGCTTAGGTCCCTTCGCCTACGAGCAGTACTTC. Its translation is CASSLGPFAYEQYF.

The table lists this clone with a count of one. CDR3 bases: TGTGCCAGCAGCCAAGATCGGGGCGGGAGAAGCGATGAGCAGTTCTTC. Residues: CASSQDRGGRSDEQFF. The rearrangement uses TRBV14 and TRBJ2-1; 7 bases agree with TRBD2. This CDR3 has 16 residues. Germline loops: CDR1 SGHDN, CDR2 FVKESK. J lost 8 bases, V lost 0 bases, and 10 bases had no gene match.

This clone was counted only a few times. The gene calls are TRBV28 and TRBJ2-4; possibly TRBD2 for D (6 bases). The germline V gene encodes CDR1 MDHEN and CDR2 SYDVKM. V dropped 4 bases and J dropped 1 base, with 14 bases sitting between them. The CDR3 length is 16 residues. CDR3 in amino acids: CASSWTKSLAKNIQYF. The DNA for the CDR3 is TGTGCCAGCAGTTGGACTAAAAGTTTGGCCAAAAACATTCAGTACTTC.

This chain links TRBV2 with TRBJ1-5, with 7 nucleotides matching TRBD1. The CDR3 is made up of 16 amino acids. After removal of 8 bases from V and 4 bases from J, the junction contained 14 bases not matched to a gene. Per the germline V gene, CDR1 is SNHLY and CDR2 is FYNNEI. The CDR3 DNA is TGTGCCAGCCACTCCGCCCGGTCAGGGGGAAATCAGCCCCAGCATTTT. Translating it yields CASHSARSGGNQPQHF.

The J gene is TRBJ1-6, the V gene TRBV9; tentatively, D is TRBD1 (6 bases). Deletions cut 2 bases from V and 10 bases from J, with 13 bases between. CDR1 and CDR2 from the germline V gene are SGDLS and YYNGEE. This CDR3 is 14 amino acids long. DNA of the CDR3: TGTGCCAGCAGCGTTAGACAGGCCCAATCACCCCTCCACTTT. It translates to CASSVRQAQSPLHF. The full variable domain, in which reference TRBV9 and TRBJ1-6 provide the parts outside the CDR3, is DSGVTQTPKHLITATGQRVTLRCSPRSGDLSVYWYQQSLDQGLQFLIQYYNGEERAKGNILERFSAQQFPDLHSELNLSSLELGDSALYFCASSVRQAQSPLHFGNGTRLTVT.

The chain joins TRBV21-1 to TRBJ1-1. TRBV21-1 is noted as a pseudogene. The CDR3 totals 12 residues. The CDR3 sequence is CAGNAVSTEAFF. The CDR3 nucleotides read TGTGCCGGGAACGCAGTGAGCACTGAAGCTTTCTTT.

This clone has at least ten counts. The chain carries TRBV19 and TRBJ1-5; 9 positions agree with TRBD1. V trimming: 7 bases; J trimming: 6 bases; junction bases outside the gene matches: 13. Per the germline V gene, CDR1 is LNHDA and CDR2 is SQIVND (reference sequence). This CDR3 has 16 residues. The CDR3 DNA reads as TGTGCCAGTACCACAGGGGGCCCAGGGAGCGTTCAGCCCCAGCATTTT. Its protein product is CASTTGGPGSVQPQHF.

The J gene is TRBJ2-2, the V gene TRBV28, with 9 bases fitting TRBD2. After removal of 7 bases from V and 2 bases from J, the junction contained 5 bases not matched to a gene. This CDR3 contains 15 residues. Per germline, CDR1 MDHEN and CDR2 SYDVKM. In DNA, the CDR3 is TGTGCCAGCATCAAGACTAGCGGAAACACCGGGGAGCTGTTTTTT. This sequence encodes CASIKTSGNTGELFF.

A remark on this clone: A far larger clone is off by one base, so a read error is likely. Other DNA sequences within the sample encode an identical CDR3. This chain links TRBV28 with TRBJ1-1, with D maybe TRBD1 (6 bases). Trimming left V 6 bases short and J 6 bases short, with 20 bases between. CDR1 is MDHEN, CDR2 SYDVKM, per germline. This CDR3 is 15 amino acids long. The CDR3 bases are TGTGCCAGCAGGGGGGATATAGGGGGTGGATCTGAAGCTTTCTTT. Translation: CASRGDIGGGSEAFF.

The chain couples TRBV30 to TRBJ2-7, with 9 positions matching TRBD2. This CDR3 is 14 amino acids long. Germline V CDR1 and CDR2: GTSNPN, SVGIG (reference sequence). V was clipped by 5 bases and J by 1 base; unmatched bases: 6. Written as DNA, the CDR3 is TGTGCCTGGGAAGATAGCGGGAGATCCTACGAGCAGTACTTC. Protein sequence: CAWEDSGRSYEQYF.

CDR3 nucleotide sequence: TGTGCCATCAGTGAGTCGGACAGGGGCAATCAGCCCCAGCATTTT. Translating gives CAISESDRGNQPQHF. V usage is TRBV10-3 and J usage is TRBJ1-5, with 8 positions matching TRBD1. Germline CDR1 ENHRY, CDR2 SYGVKD. This CDR3 is built from 15 residues. V shed 0 bases and J 2 bases; nucleotides not matched to a gene: 0.

The chain couples TRBV9 to TRBJ2-7; 9 bases match TRBD1. In germline, CDR1 is SGDLS, CDR2 YYNGEE. Losses at the gene ends were 4 bases for V and 3 bases for J; bases not matched to a gene: 8. The CDR3 length is 15 residues. The chain's CDR3 is CASSREGTGSYEQYF. The CDR3, as DNA: TGTGCCAGCAGCAGGGAGGGGACAGGGAGCTACGAGCAGTACTTC. The full variable domain, with the rest looked up from reference TRBV9 and TRBJ2-7, is DSGVTQTPKHLITATGQRVTLRCSPRSGDLSVYWYQQSLDQGLQFLIQYYNGEERAKGNILERFSAQQFPDLHSELNLSSLELGDSALYFCASSREGTGSYEQYFGPGTRLTVT.

There are a few counts of this clone. The chain employs TRBV9 and TRBJ2-1, with D uncertain. The CDR3 contains 14 residues. CDR1 is SGDLS, CDR2 YYNGEE, per germline. The V gene lost 0 bases and the J gene lost 7 bases, with 11 bases spanning the gap. The CDR3 protein is CASSVATRVNEQFF. CDR3 DNA sequence: TGTGCCAGCAGCGTAGCTACGAGAGTAAATGAGCAGTTCTTC. Full variable domain (remainder filled in from reference TRBV9 and TRBJ2-1): DSGVTQTPKHLITATGQRVTLRCSPRSGDLSVYWYQQSLDQGLQFLIQYYNGEERAKGNILERFSAQQFPDLHSELNLSSLELGDSALYFCASSVATRVNEQFFGPGTRLTVL.

The chain couples TRBV7-2 to TRBJ2-7; 9 bases match TRBD1. CDR3 length: 14 residues. Unmatched junction bases numbered 10, after V lost 7 bases and J lost 6 bases. Germline V gives CDR1 SGHTA, CDR2 FQGNSA. CDR3 region: CASTPTGGSAEQYF. CDR3 nucleotide sequence: TGTGCCAGCACCCCGACAGGGGGATCGGCCGAGCAGTACTTC.

V usage is TRBV7-9 and J usage is TRBJ1-4, with D perhaps matching TRBD1 (5 bases). Germline-derived CDR1 and CDR2 are SEHNR and FQNEAQ (reference sequence). The CDR3 is made up of 15 amino acids. The germline V and J ends were trimmed by 1 base and 8 bases, with 14 bases remaining between them. The CDR3 nucleotides are TGTGCCAGCAGCTTAGTTTCAGGGAGAGACGAAAAACTGTTTTTT. This translates into CASSLVSGRDEKLFF. Full variable domain (missing parts from reference TRBV7-9 and TRBJ1-4): DTGVSQNPRHKITKRGQNVTFRCDPISEHNRLYWYRQTLGQGPEFLTYFQNEAQLEKSRLLSDRFSAERPKGSFSTLEIQRTEQGDSAMYLCASSLVSGRDEKLFFGSGTQLSVL.

The table lists this clone with a few counts. As DNA, the CDR3 is TGCGCCAGCAGCCCCTTGGACAGGGGAAGGACTGAAGCTTTCTTT. This sequence encodes CASSPLDRGRTEAFF. The J gene is TRBJ1-1, the V gene TRBV5-1; 9 bases are shared with TRBD1. In germline, CDR1 is SGHRS, CDR2 YFSETQ. CDR3 length equals 15 residues. Losses at the gene ends were 4 bases for V and 5 bases for J; bases not matched to a gene: 9. Full variable domain (outside the CDR3, taken from reference TRBV5-1 and TRBJ1-1): KAGVTQTPRYLIKTRGQQVTLSCSPISGHRSVSWYQQTPGQGLQFLFEYFSETQRNKGNFPGRFSGRQFSNSRSEMNVSTLELGDSALYLCASSPLDRGRTEAFFGQGTRLTVV.

In this sample, this clone turned up once. The rearrangement joins TRBV2 to TRBJ2-1; no firm D call. Trimming took 4 bases from V and 3 from J, leaving 13 bases between them. Germline V gives CDR1 SNHLY, CDR2 FYNNEI. The CDR3 consists of 15 residues. The CDR3 protein is CASSVSVPLYNEQFF. The DNA for the CDR3 is TGTGCCAGCAGTGTATCAGTTCCCCTCTACAATGAGCAGTTCTTC.

V usage is TRBV7-9 and J usage is TRBJ1-1, with D unclear. CDR1 is SEHNR and CDR2 is FQNEAQ in the germline V gene (reference sequence). V was clipped by 5 bases and J by 1 base, with 5 bases between them. The CDR3 covers 12 residues. CDR3 protein: CASSNPNTEAFF. CDR3 sequence (DNA): TGTGCCAGCAGCAACCCGAACACTGAAGCTTTCTTT.

V gene TRBV6-5 combines with J gene TRBJ2-7; the D is unclear. Germline V gene lookup returns CDR1 MNHEY and CDR2 SVGAGI. V lost 7 bases and J 1 base, leaving 11 bases between the germline ends. The CDR3 contains 13 residues. The DNA of the CDR3 is TGTGCCAGCACAGCCTCCGGGTCCTACGAGCAGTACTTC. Encoded protein: CASTASGSYEQYF.